One sample yielded the 8 T cell receptor beta chains listed below, sequenced in a study of blood T cell repertoires in COVID-19. Generated by immunoSEQ multiplex PCR, the TCRdb table keeps only in-frame clones and is missing some. The sample contains 150,000 to 200,000 clones, 70% to 90% of which appear only once. The sequenced material came from peripheral blood. These receptors all stem from a man in his late teens or twenties who had recovered from COVID-19.

The V call is TRBV28, the J call TRBJ2-5; D may be TRBD1 (5 bases). The CDR3 has 12 amino acids. Germline loops: CDR1 MDHEN, CDR2 SYDVKM. Trimming left V 6 bases short and J 3 bases short, with 8 bases between. CDR3 amino acids: CASRGPKETQYF. For the CDR3, the DNA is TGTGCCAGCAGGGGGCCAAAAGAGACCCAGTACTTC.

The chain recombines TRBV9 with TRBJ2-5; TRBD2 is a possible D gene (5 bases). This CDR3 spans 17 amino acids. Trimming removed 2 bases from V and 3 bases from J, with 20 bases in between. The germline gives CDR1 SGDLS, CDR2 YYNGEE. The CDR3 is CASSVSSSNNIKETQYF. The CDR3 region has the DNA TGTGCCAGCAGCGTTTCTAGCTCTAACAATATAAAAGAGACCCAGTACTTC.

The rearrangement uses TRBV18 and TRBJ2-7, with D hard to call. Germline CDR1 reads KGHSH; CDR2 reads LQKENI. Between the trimmed V and J ends, which lost 0 bases and 4 bases, there was a span of 7 bases. The CDR3 loop spans 13 amino acids. The CDR3 reads CASSPPSGYEQYF. The CDR3 coding sequence is TGTGCCAGCTCACCACCGTCGGGTTACGAGCAGTACTTC.

This chain uses TRBV30 with TRBJ1-1, with D possibly being TRBD1 (5 bases). In germline, CDR1 is GTSNPN, CDR2 SVGIG (reference sequence). This CDR3 is built from 12 residues. The V end was cut by 2 bases, the J end by 3 bases, with 7 bases between. CDR3 in amino acids: CAWSKGDTEAFF. For the CDR3, the DNA is TGTGCCTGGAGTAAAGGGGACACTGAAGCTTTCTTT.

This chain uses TRBV25-1 with TRBJ2-4, with 8 bases fitting TRBD1. Germline V gene lookup returns CDR1 MGHDK and CDR2 SYGVNS. The CDR3 loop spans 18 amino acids. Trimming took 8 bases from V and 1 from J; bases not matched to a gene: 16. The CDR3 DNA sequence: TGTGCCAGCGAGGGGCTGACAGGGGTCGCTGGGGCCAAAAACATTCAGTACTTC. Translation gives CASEGLTGVAGAKNIQYF.

This rearrangement joins TRBV28 to TRBJ2-7; D is unresolved. From germline, CDR1 is MDHEN and CDR2 SYDVKM. The CDR3 sequence is 12 residues long. Trimming took off 6 bases at V and 2 bases at J, with 8 bases between the two ends. The CDR3 loop reads CASSPSPYEQYF. In nucleotides, the CDR3 is TGTGCCAGCAGCCCTAGTCCCTACGAGCAGTACTTC.

CDR3 residues: CASSLVAGIGEQFF. DNA for the CDR3: TGTGCCAGCAGCTTAGTGGCCGGGATTGGTGAGCAGTTCTTC. V is TRBV11-2 and J is TRBJ2-1, with D perhaps TRBD2 (5 bases). There are 14 residues in the CDR3. V lost 1 base and J lost 9, with 13 bases in between. CDR1 and CDR2 (germline): SGHAT, FQNNGV.

CDR3 nucleotide sequence: TGTGCCAGCAGCCCCGGGGTGCTAAACACCGGGGAGCTGTTTTTT. Translation gives CASSPGVLNTGELFF. This chain uses TRBV11-3 with TRBJ2-2; D is perhaps TRBD2 (5 bases). This CDR3 comprises 15 residues. V lost 5 bases, J lost 2 bases, and 12 bases lay in between. The V gene's germline CDR1 is SGHNT and CDR2 YENEEA.